This T cell receptor (beta chain) was recorded in a study of lymphopenia after photon versus proton radiotherapy. Clones were sequenced by immunoSEQ multiplex PCR, and TCRdb holds only the in-frame ones, with some missing. The table has tens of thousands of clones, more than 70% seen once. This CDR3 region has 15 residues. The germline V gene encodes CDR1 MNHEY and CDR2 SVGAGI. The ends were cut back, 7 bases at V and 7 bases at J, with 19 bases in the middle. This TCR was sampled from a man aged 55 to 70 with pancreatic cancer. Material: peripheral blood, obtained from a patient treated with proton-based radiotherapy. The chain links TRBV6-5 to TRBJ2-2; D is undetermined. The chain's CDR3 is CASKGMSGSIGELFF. CDR3 in DNA: TGTGCCAGCAAAGGAATGTCGGGTTCTATCGGGGAGCTGTTTTTT.